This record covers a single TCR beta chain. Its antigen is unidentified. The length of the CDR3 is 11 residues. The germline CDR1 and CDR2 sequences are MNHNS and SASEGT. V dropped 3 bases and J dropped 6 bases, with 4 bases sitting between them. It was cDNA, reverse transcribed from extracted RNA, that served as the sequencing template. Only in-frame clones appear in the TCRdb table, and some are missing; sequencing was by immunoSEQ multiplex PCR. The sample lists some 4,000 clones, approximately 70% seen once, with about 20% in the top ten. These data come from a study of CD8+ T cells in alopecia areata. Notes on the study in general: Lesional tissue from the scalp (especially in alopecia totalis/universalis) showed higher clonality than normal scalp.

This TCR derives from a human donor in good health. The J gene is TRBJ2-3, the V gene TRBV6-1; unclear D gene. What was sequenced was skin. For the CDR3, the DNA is TGTGCCAGCAGTGACAGGGATACGCAGTATTTT. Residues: CASSDRDTQYF.